This passage covers 30 T cell receptor beta chains from one sample sequenced in a study of lymphopenia after photon versus proton radiotherapy. The data were produced by immunoSEQ multiplex PCR, yet TCRdb's version contains in-frame clones alone and is incomplete. Of 150,000 to 200,000 clones listed, 80% to 90% were seen once; the top ten hold less than 6%. The sequenced sample was peripheral blood, obtained from a patient treated with photon-based radiotherapy. These receptors originate from a man aged 50 to 60 with gastric cancer.

The chain has TRBV6-6 and TRBJ2-1; TRBD2 aligns across 9 bases. The CDR3 contains 16 residues. With 4 bases clipped from V and 6 bases from J, the junction kept 10 bases outside the gene matches. Germline values: CDR1 MNHNY, CDR2 SVGAGI (reference sequence). CDR3 protein: CASSSRGAGGVNEQFF. CDR3 DNA: TGTGCCAGCAGTTCCCGTGGAGCGGGAGGAGTCAATGAGCAGTTCTTC.

The chain combines TRBV29-1 with TRBJ2-1, with D unresolved. The germline V and J ends were trimmed by 1 base and 4 bases, with 14 bases remaining between them. This CDR3 region has 15 residues. Germline V lookup: CDR1 SQVTM, CDR2 ANQGSEA. The CDR3 region has the DNA TGCAGCGTTGAAGGTACGCCAGAGGAATACAATGAGCAGTTCTTC. Translating it yields CSVEGTPEEYNEQFF.

On this clone: At the DNA level, this CDR3 is encoded by other sequences in the same sample as well. This sequence joins TRBV9 and TRBJ2-3; D call uncertain. The CDR3 loop spans 13 amino acids. Germline V gives CDR1 SGDLS, CDR2 YYNGEE. V was cut by 0 bases and J by 3 bases, with 5 bases left in between. The chain's CDR3 is CASSVAVTDTQYF. The CDR3 DNA sequence: TGTGCCAGCAGCGTAGCGGTTACAGATACGCAGTATTTT. The full variable domain, rest sourced from reference TRBV9 and TRBJ2-3, is DSGVTQTPKHLITATGQRVTLRCSPRSGDLSVYWYQQSLDQGLQFLIQYYNGEERAKGNILERFSAQQFPDLHSELNLSSLELGDSALYFCASSVAVTDTQYFGPGTRLTVL.

The J gene is TRBJ1-3, the V gene TRBV18; no clear D gene. CDR1 and CDR2 from the germline V gene are KGHSH and LQKENI. V was shortened by 5 bases and J by 6 bases, with 11 bases between the two germline ends. The CDR3 covers 13 residues. CDR3 amino acids: CASSFNTENTIYF. The CDR3 DNA sequence: TGTGCCAGCTCATTCAACACCGAAAACACCATATATTTT.

This chain uses TRBV28 with TRBJ1-2; 7 nucleotides line up with TRBD1. From germline, CDR1 is MDHEN and CDR2 SYDVKM. This CDR3 is 13 amino acids long. Trimming cost V 9 bases and J 7 bases; bases outside gene matches: 11. CDR3 in amino acids: CASNSRGPSGYTF. CDR3 sequence (DNA): TGTGCCAGTAACTCGAGGGGGCCGAGTGGCTACACCTTC.

V is TRBV27 and J is TRBJ2-3; no firm D call. CDR3 length: 13 amino acids. V was shortened by 3 bases and J by 1 base, with 5 bases between the two germline ends. CDR1 and CDR2 from the germline V gene are MNHEY and SMNVEV (reference sequence). The chain's CDR3 is CASSFYGTDTQYF. CDR3 coding DNA: TGTGCCAGCAGTTTTTACGGCACAGATACGCAGTATTTT.

The chain recombines TRBV25-1 with TRBJ2-3; D gene uncertain. CDR3 size: 13 residues. Trimming took off 6 bases at V and 5 bases at J, with 12 bases between the two ends. Germline CDR1 and CDR2: MGHDK and SYGVNS. CDR3: CASRGQVIDTQYF. CDR3 nucleotide sequence: TGTGCCAGCAGGGGCCAGGTGATAGATACGCAGTATTTT. Supplemented by reference TRBV25-1 and TRBJ2-3, the full variable domain reads EADIYQTPRYLVIGTGKKITLECSQTMGHDKMYWYQQDPGMELHLIHYSYGVNSTEKGDLSSESTVSRIRTEHFPLTLESARPSHTSQYLCASRGQVIDTQYFGPGTRLTVL.

The chain joins TRBV27 to TRBJ1-2; 8 nucleotides line up with TRBD1. Germline V CDR1 and CDR2: MNHEY, SMNVEV (reference sequence). CDR3 size: 13 residues. V gave up 6 bases and J gave up 8 bases; unmatched junction bases: 8. CDR3 coding DNA: TGTGCCAGCAGAACTTTGGACAGGGAGGGCTACACCTTC. It is translated as CASRTLDREGYTF.

V is TRBV11-2 and J is TRBJ2-1, with D possibly being TRBD1 (6 bases). V was trimmed by 5 bases and J by 0 bases, leaving 14 bases between them. The CDR3 loop spans 16 amino acids. CDR1 is SGHAT, CDR2 FQNNGV, per germline. CDR3 DNA: TGTGCCAGCAGCCCCGTCAGGGGTACCTCCTACAATGAGCAGTTCTTC. It codes for CASSPVRGTSYNEQFF.

A single count supports this clone. V is TRBV18 and J is TRBJ1-5; TRBD1 is a possible D gene (5 bases). Trimming removed 1 base at V and 3 bases at J, with 16 bases between. CDR1 and CDR2 (germline): KGHSH, LQKENI. This CDR3 spans 17 amino acids. CDR3: CASSPRGGTQNNQPQHF. CDR3 DNA: TGTGCCAGCTCACCACGTGGCGGGACTCAAAACAATCAGCCCCAGCATTTT.

This clone appeared once. The V call is TRBV11-2, the J call TRBJ1-1; 9 bases align to TRBD1. This CDR3 is 14 amino acids long. Trimming at V came to 5 bases and at J to 6 bases, leaving 7 bases not matched to a gene. CDR1 and CDR2 (germline): SGHAT, FQNNGV. The CDR3 nucleotides are TGTGCCAGCAGCCTAGGACAGGGGATGGCTGAAGCTTTCTTT. Protein product: CASSLGQGMAEAFF.

This chain joins TRBV28 and TRBJ1-5; D is ambiguous. The ends were cut back, 3 bases at V and 3 bases at J, with 12 bases in the middle. There are 15 residues in the CDR3. CDR1 MDHEN and CDR2 SYDVKM come from the germline V gene. The CDR3 sequence is CASSLPDAYNQPQHF. CDR3 bases: TGTGCCAGCAGTTTGCCCGATGCGTACAATCAGCCCCAGCATTTT.

This clone was detected a few times. V and J are TRBV27 and TRBJ2-1; TRBD2 aligns across 14 bases. CDR3 size: 19 residues. Germline trimming cut 6 bases from V and 7 bases from J; bases unmatched to any gene: 17. The germline gives CDR1 MNHEY, CDR2 SMNVEV (reference sequence). The CDR3 sequence is CASRPGLAGVGDKRNEQFF. The CDR3 nucleotides read TGTGCCAGCAGACCGGGACTAGCGGGAGTAGGGGATAAAAGGAATGAGCAGTTCTTC.

The V call is TRBV30, the J call TRBJ2-1; D gene uncertain. This CDR3 is 13 amino acids long. Trimming stripped 4 bases from V and 8 bases from J, with 15 bases between. Germline CDR1 reads GTSNPN; CDR2 reads SVGIG (reference sequence). CDR3 amino acids: CAWTGRAYDEQFF. CDR3 sequence (DNA): TGTGCCTGGACTGGTCGAGCTTACGATGAGCAGTTCTTC.

This clone has only one observation. The V and J genes are TRBV7-7 and TRBJ1-1, with D unresolved. Trimming cost V 5 bases and J 1 base, with 8 bases left between them. The CDR3 sequence is 13 residues long. Germline V gives CDR1 SSHAT, CDR2 FNYEAQ (reference sequence). CDR3 region: CASSLYENTEAFF. In DNA, the CDR3 is TGTGCCAGCAGCCTTTACGAGAACACTGAAGCTTTCTTT. Combining the CDR3 with reference TRBV7-7 and TRBJ1-1 gives the whole variable domain GAGVSQSPRYKVTKRGQDVTLRCDPISSHATLYWYQQALGQGPEFLTYFNYEAQPDKSGLPSDRFSAERPEGSISTLTIQRTEQRDSAMYRCASSLYENTEAFFGQGTRLTVV.

This chain uses TRBV5-4 with TRBJ1-2; D uncertain. The ends were cut back, 0 bases at V and 4 bases at J, with 4 bases in the middle. The CDR3 consists of 12 residues. CDR1 is SGHNT and CDR2 is YYREEE in the germline V gene (reference sequence). This chain's CDR3 is CASSLGFYGYTF. The CDR3 DNA is TGTGCCAGCAGCTTGGGGTTCTATGGCTACACCTTC.

This rearrangement joins TRBV29-1 to TRBJ1-1; D possibly corresponds to TRBD1 (6 bases). The germline V gene has CDR1 SQVTM and CDR2 ANQGSEA. The CDR3 has 12 residues. Between the trimmed V and J ends, which lost 4 bases and 10 bases, there was a span of 16 bases. The CDR3 here is CSVVQQGRVAFF. The CDR3 DNA sequence: TGCAGCGTTGTGCAGCAGGGGAGGGTAGCTTTCTTT. The complete variable domain, with remaining parts taken from reference TRBV29-1 and TRBJ1-1, reads SAVISQKPSRDICQRGTSLTIQCQVDSQVTMMFWYRQQPGQSLTLIATANQGSEATYESGFVIDKFPISRPNLTFSTLTVSNMSPEDSSIYLCSVVQQGRVAFFGQGTRLTVV.

This chain joins TRBV6-4 and TRBJ2-3; 15 positions agree with TRBD2. V lost 3 bases, J lost 6 bases, and 7 bases stayed unmatched. There are 17 residues in the CDR3. From germline, CDR1 is MRHNA and CDR2 SNTAGT. The CDR3 is CASSEQGLAGGGDTQYF. In DNA, the CDR3 is TGTGCCAGCAGTGAACAGGGACTAGCGGGAGGCGGCGATACGCAGTATTTT.

This chain links TRBV18 with TRBJ2-2; a possible D gene is TRBD2 (6 bases). CDR1 is KGHSH, CDR2 LQKENI, per germline. The CDR3 covers 14 residues. Trimming took 1 base from V and 6 from J, leaving 9 bases between them. The CDR3 nucleotides read TGTGCCAGCTCACCACGGGGGACTCCCGGGGAGCTGTTTTTT. The encoded protein is CASSPRGTPGELFF.

The chain combines TRBV11-3 with TRBJ2-7; TRBD1 or TRBD2 may be the D gene (5 bases each). Trimming removed 2 bases from V and 3 bases from J, with 20 bases in between. Germline V CDR1 and CDR2: SGHNT, YENEEA. The CDR3 extends over 17 amino acids. CDR3 in DNA: TGTGCCAGCAGCTTAACGGGCACTGGGGGACCGCACTACGAGCAGTACTTC. Protein product: CASSLTGTGGPHYEQYF.

This rearrangement joins TRBV19 to TRBJ2-1; 8 bases fit TRBD2. This CDR3 comprises 18 residues. The V and J ends lost 6 bases and 0 bases, in that order; junction bases with no gene match: 13. CDR1 is LNHDA and CDR2 is SQIVND in the germline V gene (reference sequence). The CDR3 DNA sequence: TGTGCCAGTAGCCGGGGTACTAGCGGTCGGAGCTCCTACAATGAGCAGTTCTTC. It specifies CASSRGTSGRSSYNEQFF.

This rearrangement joins TRBV28 to TRBJ2-6; D not certain. Trimming shortened V by 2 bases and J by 0 bases, and 8 bases separated the two germline ends. There are 16 residues in the CDR3. CDR1 MDHEN and CDR2 SYDVKM come from the germline V gene. CDR3 region: CASSLISASGANVLTF. In DNA form, the CDR3 reads TGTGCCAGCAGTTTAATTTCGGCCTCTGGGGCCAACGTCCTGACTTTC. Looking up the rest from reference TRBV28 and TRBJ2-6 gives the full variable domain: DVKVTQSSRYLVKRTGEKVFLECVQDMDHENMFWYRQDPGLGLRLIYFSYDVKMKEKGDIPEGYSVSREKKERFSLILESASTNQTSMYLCASSLISASGANVLTFGAGSRLTVL.

V is TRBV14 and J is TRBJ2-3; D perhaps matches TRBD1 (5 bases). V lost 4 bases to trimming and J lost 3 bases, with 8 bases between them. Germline CDR1 and CDR2: SGHDN and FVKESK. This CDR3 spans 13 amino acids. The CDR3 loop reads CASSRTQTDTQYF. Written as DNA, the CDR3 is TGTGCCAGCAGCCGGACACAAACAGATACGCAGTATTTT.

V is TRBV28 and J is TRBJ1-4; D might be TRBD1 (5 bases). V lost 7 bases to trimming and J lost 8 bases, with 23 bases between them. The CDR3 totals 16 residues. Germline-derived CDR1 and CDR2 are MDHEN and SYDVKM. CDR3 sequence reads: CASNPSPAGFIEKLFF. The CDR3 nucleotides are TGTGCCAGCAACCCCAGTCCCGCAGGGTTTATAGAAAAACTGTTTTTT.

The chain is built from TRBV4-1 and TRBJ1-3; D gene ambiguous. V shed 1 base and J shed 0 bases, with 7 bases lying between them. Germline CDR1 is MGHRA and CDR2 is YSYEKL. This CDR3 is built from 15 residues. The CDR3 DNA is TGCGCCAGCAGCCAAGTCAAGGTCTCTGGAAACACCATATATTTT. Protein sequence: CASSQVKVSGNTIYF.

This chain uses TRBV7-2 with TRBJ2-2; D is possibly TRBD2 (6 bases). This CDR3 spans 12 amino acids. Trimming removed 3 bases from V and 14 bases from J, with 13 bases in between. Germline V gene data show CDR1 as SGHTA and CDR2 as FQGNSA. In nucleotides, the CDR3 is TGTGCCAGCAGCTTGGTCGGGAGAGCTCTGTTTTTT. Its protein product is CASSLVGRALFF.

This clone came up a few times. CDR3 sequence reads: CASSRQGSSGNTIYF. The CDR3 coding sequence is TGTGCCAGCTCCCGGCAGGGGAGCTCTGGAAACACCATATATTTT. The chain is built from TRBV18 and TRBJ1-3, with a possible D match to TRBD1 (6 bases). Germline V gene data show CDR1 as KGHSH and CDR2 as LQKENI. V lost 6 bases, J lost 0 bases, and 12 bases lay in between. The CDR3 covers 15 residues.

The chain is built from TRBV30 and TRBJ2-2; D not certain. The CDR3 length is 15 residues. CDR1 GTSNPN and CDR2 SVGIG come from the germline V gene (reference sequence). Between the trimmed V and J ends, which lost 0 bases and 0 bases, there was a span of 8 bases. The CDR3 is CAWSVPGPNTGELFF. The CDR3 coding sequence is TGTGCCTGGAGTGTGCCCGGGCCGAACACCGGGGAGCTGTTTTTT.

This rearrangement joins TRBV11-3 to TRBJ2-6; no definite D call. The V and J ends lost 2 bases and 0 bases respectively, with 5 bases between them. CDR1 is SGHNT, CDR2 YENEEA, per germline. The CDR3 totals 15 residues. CDR3: CASSLSSSGANVLTF. The CDR3 DNA reads TGTGCCAGCAGCTTAAGCTCCTCTGGGGCCAACGTCCTGACTTTC.

The gene calls are TRBV18 and TRBJ1-2; D not certain. CDR1 and CDR2 from the germline V gene are KGHSH and LQKENI. V was trimmed by 1 base and J by 0 bases, leaving 12 bases between them. This CDR3 is 16 amino acids long. CDR3 DNA: TGTGCCAGCTCACCACTTGGGGATACCGCTAACTATGGCTACACCTTC. Its protein is CASSPLGDTANYGYTF.